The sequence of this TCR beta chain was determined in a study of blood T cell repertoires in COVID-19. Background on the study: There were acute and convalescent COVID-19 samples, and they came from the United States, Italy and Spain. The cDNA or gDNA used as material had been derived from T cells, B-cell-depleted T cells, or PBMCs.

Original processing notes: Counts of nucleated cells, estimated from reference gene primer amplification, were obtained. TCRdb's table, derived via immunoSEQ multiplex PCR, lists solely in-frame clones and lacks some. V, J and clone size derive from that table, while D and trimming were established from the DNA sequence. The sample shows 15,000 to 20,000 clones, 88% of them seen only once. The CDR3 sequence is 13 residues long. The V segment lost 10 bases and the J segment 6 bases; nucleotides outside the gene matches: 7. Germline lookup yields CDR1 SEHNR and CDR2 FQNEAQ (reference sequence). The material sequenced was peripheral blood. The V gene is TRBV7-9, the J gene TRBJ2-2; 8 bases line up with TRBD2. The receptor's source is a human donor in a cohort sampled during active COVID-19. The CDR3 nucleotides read TGTGCCATGGTTGGACTAGCTGCCGGGGAGCTGTTTTTT. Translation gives CAMVGLAAGELFF.